The T cell receptor (beta chain) under discussion was sequenced for a study of blood T cell repertoires in COVID-19. Trimming left V 3 bases short and J 7 bases short, with 11 bases between. Germline V lookup: CDR1 SGHRS, CDR2 YFSETQ. The CDR3 contains 13 residues. TCRdb's table, derived via immunoSEQ multiplex PCR, lists solely in-frame clones and lacks some. The sample holds 250,000 to 350,000 clones; about nine tenths are singletons and the top ten take 2% to 2.5%. The sequenced material came from peripheral blood. The rearrangement links TRBV5-1 to TRBJ2-1; no definite D call. The sequence derives from a woman aged 45-65 years who had recovered from COVID-19. CDR3 loop: CASSSLPENEQFF. The CDR3 DNA reads as TGCGCCAGCAGCTCCTTACCTGAGAATGAGCAGTTCTTC.